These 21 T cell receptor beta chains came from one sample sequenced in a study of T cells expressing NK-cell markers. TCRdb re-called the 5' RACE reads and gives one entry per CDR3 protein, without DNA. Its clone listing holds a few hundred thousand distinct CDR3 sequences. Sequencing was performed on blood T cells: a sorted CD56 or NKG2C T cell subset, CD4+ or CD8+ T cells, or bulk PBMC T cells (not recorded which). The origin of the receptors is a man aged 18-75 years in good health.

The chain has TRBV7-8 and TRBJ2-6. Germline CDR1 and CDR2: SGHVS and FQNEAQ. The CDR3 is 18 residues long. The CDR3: CASSLAHVGSSGANVLTF.

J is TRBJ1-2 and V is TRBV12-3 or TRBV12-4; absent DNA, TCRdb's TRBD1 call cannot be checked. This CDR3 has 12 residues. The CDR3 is CASSATGGMDTF.

The CDR3 here is CASSTSRDYGYTF. V and J are TRBV19 and TRBJ1-2; TCRdb outputs TRBD1, but without DNA this stays unchecked. CDR1 is LNHDA, CDR2 SQIVND, per germline (reference sequence). The CDR3 is made up of 13 amino acids.

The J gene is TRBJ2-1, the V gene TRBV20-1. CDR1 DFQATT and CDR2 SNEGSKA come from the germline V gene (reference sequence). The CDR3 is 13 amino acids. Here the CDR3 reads CSAQPNRGNEQFF.

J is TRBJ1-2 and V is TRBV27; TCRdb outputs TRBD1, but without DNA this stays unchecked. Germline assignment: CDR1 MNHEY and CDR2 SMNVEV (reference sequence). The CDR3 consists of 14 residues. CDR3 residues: CASTLRAGVYGYTF.

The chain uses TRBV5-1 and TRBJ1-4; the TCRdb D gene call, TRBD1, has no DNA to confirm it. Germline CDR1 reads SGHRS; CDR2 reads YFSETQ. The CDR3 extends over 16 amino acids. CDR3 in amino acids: CASSPGPIRLNEKLFF.

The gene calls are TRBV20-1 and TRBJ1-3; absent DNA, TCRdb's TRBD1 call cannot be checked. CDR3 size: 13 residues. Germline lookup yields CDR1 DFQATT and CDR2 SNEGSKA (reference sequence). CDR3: CSASPGQGNTIYF.

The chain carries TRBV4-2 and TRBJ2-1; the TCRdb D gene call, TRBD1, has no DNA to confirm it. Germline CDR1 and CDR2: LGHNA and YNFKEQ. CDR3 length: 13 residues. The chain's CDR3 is CASSQDQAGPSFF.

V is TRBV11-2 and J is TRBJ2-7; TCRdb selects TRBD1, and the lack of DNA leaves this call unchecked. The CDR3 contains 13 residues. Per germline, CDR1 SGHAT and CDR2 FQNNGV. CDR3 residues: CASRDLRTYEQYF.

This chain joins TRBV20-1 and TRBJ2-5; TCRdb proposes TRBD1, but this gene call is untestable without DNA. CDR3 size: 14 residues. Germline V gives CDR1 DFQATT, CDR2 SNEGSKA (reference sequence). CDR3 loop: CSATTLTVQETQYF.

The CDR3 loop is CRAYGGGPSTDTQYF. V usage is TRBV20-1 and J usage is TRBJ2-3; there is no DNA to check the TCRdb D call of TRBD2. The germline V gene has CDR1 DFQATT and CDR2 SNEGSKA (reference sequence). The CDR3 length is 15 residues.

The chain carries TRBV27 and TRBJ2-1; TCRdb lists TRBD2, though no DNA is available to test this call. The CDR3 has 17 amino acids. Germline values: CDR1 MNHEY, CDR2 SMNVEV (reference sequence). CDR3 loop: CASSSRGELAGANEQFF.

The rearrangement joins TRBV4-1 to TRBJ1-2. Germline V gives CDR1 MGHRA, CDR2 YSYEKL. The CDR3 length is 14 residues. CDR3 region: CASSQDRDYYGYTF.

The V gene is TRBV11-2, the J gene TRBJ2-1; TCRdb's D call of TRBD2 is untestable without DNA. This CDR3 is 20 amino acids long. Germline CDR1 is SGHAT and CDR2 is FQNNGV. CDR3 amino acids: CASSFSGTSGGPSLHNEQFF.

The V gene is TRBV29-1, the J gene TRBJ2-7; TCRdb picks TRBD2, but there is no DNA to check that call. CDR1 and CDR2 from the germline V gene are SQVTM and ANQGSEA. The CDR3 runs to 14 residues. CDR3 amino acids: CSVDVRGGRYEQYF.

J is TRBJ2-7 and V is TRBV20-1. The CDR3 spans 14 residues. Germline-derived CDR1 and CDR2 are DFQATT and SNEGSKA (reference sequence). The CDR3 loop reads CSAPDVGGSYEQYF.

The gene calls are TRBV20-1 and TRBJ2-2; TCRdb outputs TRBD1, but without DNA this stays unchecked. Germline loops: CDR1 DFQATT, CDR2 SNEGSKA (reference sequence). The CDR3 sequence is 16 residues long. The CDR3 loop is CSARGPGGENTGELFF.

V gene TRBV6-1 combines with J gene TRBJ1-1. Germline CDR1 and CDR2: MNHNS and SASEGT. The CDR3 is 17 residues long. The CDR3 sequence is CASSEWARSRMNTEAFF.

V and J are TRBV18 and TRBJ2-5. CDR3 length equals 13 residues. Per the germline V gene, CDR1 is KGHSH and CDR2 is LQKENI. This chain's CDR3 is CASSPPSQETQYF. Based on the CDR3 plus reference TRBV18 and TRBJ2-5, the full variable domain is NAGVMQNPRHLVRRRGQEARLRCSPMKGHSHVYWYRQLPEEGLKFMVYLQKENIIDESGMPKERFSAEFPKEGPSILRIQQVVRGDSAAYFCASSPPSQETQYFGPGTRLLVL.

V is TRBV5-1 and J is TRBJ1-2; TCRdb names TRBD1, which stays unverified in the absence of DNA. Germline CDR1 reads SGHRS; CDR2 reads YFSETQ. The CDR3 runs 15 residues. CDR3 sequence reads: CASSYPGQTNYGYTF.

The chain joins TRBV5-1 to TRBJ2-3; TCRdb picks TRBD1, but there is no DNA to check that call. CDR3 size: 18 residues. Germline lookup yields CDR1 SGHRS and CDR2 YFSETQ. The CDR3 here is CASSRRISGGARTDTQYF.